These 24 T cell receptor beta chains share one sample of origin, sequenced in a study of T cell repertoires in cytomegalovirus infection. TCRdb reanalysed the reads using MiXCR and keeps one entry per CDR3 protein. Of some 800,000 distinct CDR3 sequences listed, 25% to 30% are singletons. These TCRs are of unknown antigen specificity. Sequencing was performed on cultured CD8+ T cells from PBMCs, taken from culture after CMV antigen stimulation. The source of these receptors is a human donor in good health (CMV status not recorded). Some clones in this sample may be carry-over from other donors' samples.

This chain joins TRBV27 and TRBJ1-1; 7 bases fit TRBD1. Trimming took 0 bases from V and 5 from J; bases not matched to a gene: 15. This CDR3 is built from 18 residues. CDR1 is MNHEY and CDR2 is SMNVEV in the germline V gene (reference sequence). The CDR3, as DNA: TGTGCCAGCAGTTTATCCACAAGGGACAGCTACTTCGGGACTGAAGCTTTCTTT. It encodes CASSLSTRDSYFGTEAFF.

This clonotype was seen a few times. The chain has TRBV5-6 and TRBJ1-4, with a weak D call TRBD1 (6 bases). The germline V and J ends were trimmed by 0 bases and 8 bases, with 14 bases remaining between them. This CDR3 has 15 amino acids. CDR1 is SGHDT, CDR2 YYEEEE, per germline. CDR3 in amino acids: CASSLERTAPEKLFF. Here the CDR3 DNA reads TGTGCCAGCAGCTTGGAAAGGACAGCGCCGGAAAAACTGTTTTTT. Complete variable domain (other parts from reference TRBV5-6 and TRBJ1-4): DAGVTQSPTHLIKTRGQQVTLRCSPKSGHDTVSWYQQALGQGPQFIFQYYEEEERQRGNFPDRFSGHQFPNYSSELNVNALLLGDSALYLCASSLERTAPEKLFFGSGTQLSVL.

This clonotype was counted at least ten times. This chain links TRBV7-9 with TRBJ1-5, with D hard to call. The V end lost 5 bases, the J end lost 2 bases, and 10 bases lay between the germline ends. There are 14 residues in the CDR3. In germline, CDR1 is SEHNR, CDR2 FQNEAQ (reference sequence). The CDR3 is CASSALEGNQPQHF. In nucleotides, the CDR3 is TGTGCCAGCAGCGCCCTCGAGGGCAATCAGCCCCAGCATTTT.

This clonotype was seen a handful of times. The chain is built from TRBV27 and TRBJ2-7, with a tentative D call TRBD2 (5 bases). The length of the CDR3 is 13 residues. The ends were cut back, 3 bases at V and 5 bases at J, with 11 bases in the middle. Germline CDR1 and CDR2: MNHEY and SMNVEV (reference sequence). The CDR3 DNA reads TGTGCCAGCAGTTTTGGAGGTGGCGACGAGCAGTACTTC. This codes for CASSFGGGDEQYF.

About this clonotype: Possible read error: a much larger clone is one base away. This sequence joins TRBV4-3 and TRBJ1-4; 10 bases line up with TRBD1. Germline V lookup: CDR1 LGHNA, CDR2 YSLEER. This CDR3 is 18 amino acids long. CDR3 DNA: TGCGCCAGCAGCCAACCCGGACAGGGGGAATCAGCTAATGAAAAACCGTTTTTT. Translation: CASSQPGQGESANEKPFF.

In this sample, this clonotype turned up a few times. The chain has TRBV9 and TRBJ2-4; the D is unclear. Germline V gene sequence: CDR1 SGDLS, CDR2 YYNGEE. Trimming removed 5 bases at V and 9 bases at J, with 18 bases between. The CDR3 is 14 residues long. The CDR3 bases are TGTGCCAGCAGTCAATCGAACGCAAGGAGCATTCAGTACTTC. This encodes CASSQSNARSIQYF.

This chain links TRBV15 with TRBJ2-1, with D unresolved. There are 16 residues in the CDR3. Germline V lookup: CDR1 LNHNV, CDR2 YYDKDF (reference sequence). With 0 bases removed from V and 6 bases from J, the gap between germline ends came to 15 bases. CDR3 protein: CATSRDGSMALNEQFF. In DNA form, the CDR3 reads TGTGCCACCAGCAGAGATGGCAGTATGGCACTCAATGAGCAGTTCTTC.

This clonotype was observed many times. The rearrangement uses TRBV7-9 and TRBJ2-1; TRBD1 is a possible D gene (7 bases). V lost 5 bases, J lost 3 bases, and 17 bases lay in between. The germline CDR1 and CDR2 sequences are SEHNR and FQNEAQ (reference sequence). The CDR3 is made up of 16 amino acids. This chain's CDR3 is CASSPLEGARYNEQFF. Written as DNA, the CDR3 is TGTGCCAGCAGCCCATTGGAGGGGGCCCGCTACAATGAGCAGTTCTTC.

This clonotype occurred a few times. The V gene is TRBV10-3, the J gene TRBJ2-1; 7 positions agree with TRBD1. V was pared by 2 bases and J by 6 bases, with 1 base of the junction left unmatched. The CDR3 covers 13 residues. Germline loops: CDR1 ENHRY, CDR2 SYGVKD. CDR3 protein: CAISEDRANEQFF. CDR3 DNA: TGTGCCATCAGTGAGGACAGGGCCAATGAGCAGTTCTTC.

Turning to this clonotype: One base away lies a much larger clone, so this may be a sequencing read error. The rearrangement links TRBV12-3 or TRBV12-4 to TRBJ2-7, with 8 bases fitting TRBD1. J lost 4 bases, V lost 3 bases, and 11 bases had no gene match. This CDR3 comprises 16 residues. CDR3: CASSLVVGQVVYEQYF. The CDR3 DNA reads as TGTGCCAGCAGTTTGGTGGTGGGACAGGTAGTGTACGAGCAGTACTTC.

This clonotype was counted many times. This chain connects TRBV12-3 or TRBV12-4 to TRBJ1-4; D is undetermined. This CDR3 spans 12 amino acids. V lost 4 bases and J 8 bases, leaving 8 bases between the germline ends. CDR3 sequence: CASSWIPEKLFF. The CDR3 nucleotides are TGTGCCAGCAGTTGGATACCCGAAAAACTGTTTTTT.

For the CDR3, the DNA is TGTGCCAGCAGTCGCTCCGGGGCGATAGAGACCCAGTACTTC. Translating gives CASSRSGAIETQYF. The chain combines TRBV6-2 or TRBV6-3 with TRBJ2-5; the D call may be TRBD1 or TRBD2 (5 bases each). Trimming took off 5 bases at V and 4 bases at J, with 14 bases between the two ends. Germline assignment: CDR1 MNHEY and CDR2 SVGEGT. This CDR3 has 14 residues.

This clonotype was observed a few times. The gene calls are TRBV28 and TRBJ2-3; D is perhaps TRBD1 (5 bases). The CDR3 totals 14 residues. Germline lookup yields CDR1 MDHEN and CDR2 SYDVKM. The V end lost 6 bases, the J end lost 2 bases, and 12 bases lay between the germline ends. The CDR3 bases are TGTGCCAGCAGCAAGGTGGGGCCCACAGATACGCAGTATTTT. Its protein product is CASSKVGPTDTQYF. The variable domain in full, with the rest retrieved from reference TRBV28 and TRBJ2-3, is DVKVTQSSRYLVKRTGEKVFLECVQDMDHENMFWYRQDPGLGLRLIYFSYDVKMKEKGDIPEGYSVSREKKERFSLILESASTNQTSMYLCASSKVGPTDTQYFGPGTRLTVL.

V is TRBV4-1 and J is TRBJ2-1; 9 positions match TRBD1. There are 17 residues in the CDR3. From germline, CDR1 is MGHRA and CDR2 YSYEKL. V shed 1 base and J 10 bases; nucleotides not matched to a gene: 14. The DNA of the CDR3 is TGCGCCAGCAGCCAAGGGGACAGGGCGGGCCCTCGGAACGAGCAGTTCTTC. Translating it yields CASSQGDRAGPRNEQFF.

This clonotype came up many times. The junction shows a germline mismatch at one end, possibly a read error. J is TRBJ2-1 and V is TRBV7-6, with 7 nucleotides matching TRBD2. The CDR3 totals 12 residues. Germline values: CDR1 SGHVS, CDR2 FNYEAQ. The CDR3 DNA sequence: TGTGCCAGCAGCCCCTCGCGGGGGAGCACAGTCTTC. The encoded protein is CASSPSRGSTVF. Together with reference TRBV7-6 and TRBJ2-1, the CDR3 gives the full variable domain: GAGVSQSPRYKVTKRGQDVALRCDPISGHVSLYWYRQALGQGPEFLTYFNYEAQQDKSGLPNDRFSAERPEGSISTLTIQRTEQRDSAMYRCASSPSRGSTVFGPGTRLTVL.

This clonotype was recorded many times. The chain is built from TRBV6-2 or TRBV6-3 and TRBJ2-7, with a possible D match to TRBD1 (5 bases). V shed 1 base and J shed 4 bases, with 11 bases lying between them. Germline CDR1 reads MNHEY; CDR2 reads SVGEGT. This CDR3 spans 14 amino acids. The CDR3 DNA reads TGTGCCAGCAGTTACTTATTGGGGCAGTACGAGCAGTACGTC. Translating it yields CASSYLLGQYEQYV.

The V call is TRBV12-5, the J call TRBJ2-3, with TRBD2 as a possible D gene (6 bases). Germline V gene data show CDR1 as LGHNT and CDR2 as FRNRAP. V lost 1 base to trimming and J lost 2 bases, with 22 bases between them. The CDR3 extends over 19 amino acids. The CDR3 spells CASGLGARVWREDTDTQYF. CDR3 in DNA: TGTGCTAGTGGTTTGGGGGCCCGGGTGTGGAGGGAAGACACAGATACGCAGTATTTT. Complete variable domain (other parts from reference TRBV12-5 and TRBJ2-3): DARVTQTPRHKVTEMGQEVTMRCQPILGHNTVFWYRQTMMQGLELLAYFRNRAPLDDSGMPKDRFSAEMPDATLATLKIQPSEPRDSAVYFCASGLGARVWREDTDTQYFGPGTRLTVL.

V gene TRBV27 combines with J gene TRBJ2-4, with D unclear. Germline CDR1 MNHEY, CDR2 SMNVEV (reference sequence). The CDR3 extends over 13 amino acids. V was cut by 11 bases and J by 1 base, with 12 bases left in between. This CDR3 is CACGTVAKNIQYF. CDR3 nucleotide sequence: TGTGCCTGCGGAACGGTGGCCAAAAACATTCAGTACTTC.

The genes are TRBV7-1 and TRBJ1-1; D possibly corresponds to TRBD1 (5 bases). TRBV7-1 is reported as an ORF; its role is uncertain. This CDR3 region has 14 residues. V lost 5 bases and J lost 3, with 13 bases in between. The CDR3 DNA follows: TGTGCCAGCAGCCCCCGAGACAGATACACTGAAGCTTTCTTT. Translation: CASSPRDRYTEAFF.

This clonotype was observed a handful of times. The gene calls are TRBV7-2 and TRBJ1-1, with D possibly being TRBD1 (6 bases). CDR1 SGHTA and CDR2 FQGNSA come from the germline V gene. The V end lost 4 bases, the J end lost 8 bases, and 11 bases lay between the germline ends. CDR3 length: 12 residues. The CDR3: CASSSPGQEAFF. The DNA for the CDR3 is TGTGCCAGCAGCTCACCGGGACAAGAAGCTTTCTTT.

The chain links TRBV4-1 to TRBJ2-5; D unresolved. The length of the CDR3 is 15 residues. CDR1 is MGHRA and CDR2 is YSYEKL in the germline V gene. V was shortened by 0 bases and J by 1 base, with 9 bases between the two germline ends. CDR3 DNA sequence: TGCGCCAGCAGCCAAGATTTGGGGTTCCAAGAGACCCAGTACTTC. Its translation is CASSQDLGFQETQYF.

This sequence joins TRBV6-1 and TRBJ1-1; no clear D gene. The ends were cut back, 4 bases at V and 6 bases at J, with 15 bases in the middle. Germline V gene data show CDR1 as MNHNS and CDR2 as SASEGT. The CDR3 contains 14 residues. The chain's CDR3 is CASSVRDGRAEAFF. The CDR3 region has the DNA TGTGCCAGCAGTGTCCGCGACGGACGGGCTGAAGCTTTCTTT.

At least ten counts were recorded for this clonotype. The CDR3 region is CASSRPDRGNEKLFF. CDR3 sequence (DNA): TGTGCCAGCAGCCGCCCGGACAGGGGGAATGAAAAACTGTTTTTT. J is TRBJ1-4 and V is TRBV14; the match to TRBD1 covers 10 bases. Germline assignment: CDR1 SGHDN and CDR2 FVKESK. V shed 4 bases, J shed 5 bases, and the junction held 4 bases outside the gene matches. CDR3 length equals 15 residues.

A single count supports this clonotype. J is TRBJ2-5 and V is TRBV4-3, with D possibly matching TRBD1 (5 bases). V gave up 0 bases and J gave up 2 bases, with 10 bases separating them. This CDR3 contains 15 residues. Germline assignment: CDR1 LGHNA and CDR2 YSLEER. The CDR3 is CASSQEIGHQETQYF. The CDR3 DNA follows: TGCGCCAGCAGCCAAGAAATAGGACATCAAGAGACCCAGTACTTC.